A selection of T cell receptor beta chains follows, all from one sample in a study of T-cell memory formation after mild COVID-19. TCRdb reprocessed the 5' RACE reads with MiXCR, giving one entry per CDR3 protein. Of about 440,000 distinct CDR3 sequences in the sample, 20% are singletons; the top ten hold 7.5% to 10%. Sequenced material: PBMCs or a T cell subset sorted from them (not recorded which). The receptors were sampled from an adult woman who had mild COVID-19 (a few samples of this study predate the infection). Cell type and time point are not known. The CDR3 runs from the conserved cysteine through the conserved F or W. D genes are given only for firm matches. Size values are once, few and many counts, or a class for expanded clones, and some rows have none.

v_call	d_call	j_call	clone_size	cdr3_aa	cdr3_nt
TRBV19	TRBD1	TRBJ2-7	.	CATSDRVTYEQYF	TGTGCCACCTCGGACAGGGTAACTTACGAGCAGTACTTC
TRBV5-4	.	TRBJ2-4	few	CASGTGGPGNIQYF	TGTGCCAGCGGAACGGGGGGCCCGGGAAACATTCAGTACTTC
TRBV30	TRBD1	TRBJ1-6	few	CAWRNRDRGQISPLHF	TGTGCCTGGAGGAACCGGGACAGGGGGCAGATATCACCCCTCCACTTT
TRBV4-2	TRBD1	TRBJ1-1	few	CASSPGTQGVRGAFF	TGTGCCAGCAGCCCAGGAACACAGGGGGTAAGAGGAGCTTTCTTT
TRBV29-1	TRBD2	TRBJ2-5	few	CSFKRDGQETQYF	TGCAGCTTCAAGCGGGACGGACAAGAGACCCAGTACTTC
TRBV5-4	TRBD1	TRBJ2-7	.	CASSFPGQGASEQYF	TGTGCCAGCAGCTTTCCGGGACAGGGGGCGTCGGAGCAGTACTTC
TRBV29-1	TRBD1	TRBJ2-1	few	CSVEFRDREFNEQFF	TGCAGCGTTGAATTCCGGGACAGGGAATTTAATGAGCAGTTCTTC
TRBV6-2/TRBV6-3	.	TRBJ2-7	.	CASSYQGSNSYEQYF	TGTGCCAGCAGTTATCAGGGTAGCAACTCCTACGAGCAGTACTTC
TRBV7-8	.	TRBJ2-7	few	CASSLGGDAYEQYF	TGTGCCAGCAGCTTAGGCGGGGACGCCTACGAGCAGTACTTC
TRBV27	.	TRBJ1-2	.	CASSVRRQGISHSYGYTF	TGTGCCAGCAGCGTCCGACGCCAGGGTATTTCTCATTCTTATGGCTACACCTTC
TRBV7-9	TRBD2	TRBJ2-7	many	CASSLLAGAPSYEQYF	TGTGCCAGCAGTCTCCTAGCGGGAGCGCCATCCTACGAGCAGTACTTC
TRBV9	.	TRBJ2-4	.	CASSVVPVNIQYF	TGTGCCAGCAGCGTAGTTCCAGTAAACATTCAGTACTTC
TRBV4-1	.	TRBJ2-7	few	CASSHSPGQSSYEQYF	TGCGCCAGCAGCCACTCCCCGGGGCAGAGCTCCTACGAGCAGTACTTC
TRBV29-1	.	TRBJ2-1	few	CSGYRARNEQFF	TGCAGCGGCTACAGGGCCCGCAATGAGCAGTTCTTC
TRBV2	.	TRBJ1-4	many	CASSEAPLGTNEKLFF	TGTGCCAGCAGTGAAGCGCCCCTGGGAACTAATGAAAAACTGTTTTTT
TRBV7-6	.	TRBJ2-7	.	CASSAWGSYEQYF	TGTGCCAGCAGCGCCTGGGGCTCCTACGAGCAGTACTTC
TRBV24-1	.	TRBJ2-7	.	CATSDRTKNEQYF	TGTGCCACCAGTGATAGGACAAAAAACGAGCAGTACTTC
TRBV12-5	.	TRBJ1-2	.	CASGQGRQENGYTF	TGTGCTAGTGGCCAGGGGCGACAGGAAAATGGCTACACCTTC
TRBV12-3/TRBV12-4	.	TRBJ2-1	few	CASSSVFQGGENEQFF	TGTGCCAGCAGTTCGGTCTTTCAAGGGGGAGAGAATGAGCAGTTCTTC
TRBV4-3	TRBD2	TRBJ2-1	.	CASSQEGAGGQFF	TGCGCCAGCAGCCAAGAGGGAGCGGGAGGTCAGTTCTTC
TRBV10-3	TRBD2	TRBJ2-7	.	CAIGERGAYEQYF	TGTGCCATCGGAGAGCGGGGAGCCTACGAGCAGTACTTC
TRBV12-3/TRBV12-4	TRBD1	TRBJ2-7	.	CASSLSGTGQAYF	TGTGCCAGCAGCCTGAGCGGGACAGGGCAGGCGTACTTC
TRBV10-3	.	TRBJ1-1	.	CAISDGRPPDTEAFF	TGTGCCATCAGTGACGGCAGGCCACCGGACACTGAAGCTTTCTTT
TRBV2	.	TRBJ2-7	.	CASSEADYEQYF	TGTGCCAGCAGTGAAGCGGACTACGAGCAGTACTTC
TRBV15	TRBD1	TRBJ1-1	few	CATSREGQLNTEAFF	TGTGCCACCAGCAGAGAGGGACAGCTGAACACTGAAGCTTTCTTT
TRBV6-2/TRBV6-3	TRBD2	TRBJ2-7	few	CASSGGAGATTSEQYF	TGTGCCAGCAGTGGGGGAGCGGGAGCAACAACAAGCGAGCAGTACTTC
TRBV15	.	TRBJ1-1	.	CATSVGRGPNTEAFF	TGTGCCACCAGCGTTGGAAGGGGACCCAACACTGAAGCTTTCTTT
TRBV12-3/TRBV12-4	.	TRBJ2-4	few	CASSRPFISGVPKNIQYF	TGTGCCAGCAGTCGACCCTTTATATCAGGGGTCCCGAAAAACATTCAGTACTTC
TRBV4-1	.	TRBJ1-1	few	CASSQALTYEAFF	TGCGCCAGCAGCCAGGCCCTAACATACGAAGCTTTCTTT
TRBV7-9	.	TRBJ2-5	many	CASGIRNQETQYF	TGTGCCAGCGGCATTCGGAACCAAGAGACCCAGTACTTC
TRBV4-3	.	TRBJ2-2	.	CASGEQNTGELFF	TGCGCCAGCGGCGAGCAAAACACCGGGGAGCTGTTTTTT
TRBV19	TRBD1	TRBJ1-5	.	CASSDDRGGHSNQPQHF	TGTGCCAGTAGTGACGACAGGGGAGGACATAGCAATCAGCCCCAGCATTTT
TRBV5-1	.	TRBJ2-7	.	CASSLEQDYEQYF	TGCGCCAGCAGCTTGGAACAAGATTACGAGCAGTACTTC
TRBV5-1	.	TRBJ2-1	.	CASSPLDLLEWEQFF	TGCGCCAGCAGCCCCCTGGACCTTCTGGAGTGGGAGCAGTTCTTC
TRBV7-3	TRBD1	TRBJ2-1	few	CASSRTGGLNEQFF	TGTGCCAGCAGCCGGACAGGGGGTCTCAATGAGCAGTTCTTC
TRBV7-2	TRBD2	TRBJ2-1	.	CASSTTSGRSEQFF	TGTGCCAGCAGCACAACTAGCGGGAGGAGTGAGCAGTTCTTC
TRBV3-1	.	TRBJ2-7	few	CASSQPIGGLAYEQYF	TGTGCCAGCAGCCAACCCATTGGGGGACTGGCCTACGAGCAGTACTTC
TRBV27	.	TRBJ1-5	.	CASSFGSGNNQPQHF	TGTGCCAGCAGTTTCGGCTCAGGGAACAATCAGCCCCAGCATTTT
TRBV12-3/TRBV12-4	TRBD2	TRBJ2-2	.	CASSLAGGPLGGELFF	TGTGCCAGCAGTTTAGCGGGAGGGCCTCTCGGCGGGGAGCTGTTTTTT
TRBV7-8	.	TRBJ2-7	few	CASSFRLSEQYF	TGTGCCAGCAGCTTTCGGCTATCCGAGCAGTACTTC
TRBV4-2	.	TRBJ1-2	few	CASSQDRDARRGYTF	TGTGCCAGCAGCCAAGACCGGGACGCCCGCCGTGGCTACACCTTC
TRBV28	TRBD2	TRBJ2-3	.	CASSPWTSGSTDTQYF	TGTGCCAGCAGTCCCTGGACTAGCGGGAGCACAGATACGCAGTATTTT
TRBV7-9	.	TRBJ2-5	few	CASSYGVWETQYF	TGTGCCAGCAGCTATGGGGTTTGGGAGACCCAGTACTTC
TRBV20-1	.	TRBJ2-4	.	CSAYPGTTKNIQYF	TGCAGTGCTTATCCTGGGACAACTAAAAACATTCAGTACTTC
TRBV12-3/TRBV12-4	.	TRBJ1-2	few	CASSLTGGGRDGYTF	TGTGCCAGCAGTTTGACTGGGGGGGGCCGGGATGGCTACACCTTC
TRBV7-2	.	TRBJ1-3	.	CASSLGSGRNGLNTIYF	TGTGCCAGCAGCTTAGGTTCGGGTCGGAACGGACTAAACACCATATATTTT
TRBV12-3/TRBV12-4	.	TRBJ2-5	few	CASSADGGRMKSTQYF	TGTGCCAGCAGTGCCGACGGGGGACGGATGAAAAGCACCCAGTACTTC
TRBV7-9	.	TRBJ1-2	.	CASSLLSGRNYGYTF	TGTGCCAGCAGCCTACTCTCCGGGAGAAACTATGGCTACACCTTC
TRBV12-3/TRBV12-4	TRBD2	TRBJ2-7	.	CASSLGLAGGPGVEQYF	TGTGCCAGCAGCCTCGGACTAGCGGGAGGCCCTGGGGTCGAGCAGTACTTC
TRBV29-1	TRBD2	TRBJ2-1	.	CSFGTTEQFF	TGCAGCTTTGGGACTACGGAGCAGTTCTTC
TRBV6-1	.	TRBJ2-7	few	CASSEGYSYSYEQYF	TGTGCCAGCAGTGAAGGGTACAGCTACTCCTACGAGCAGTACTTC
TRBV5-5	TRBD2	TRBJ2-1	few	CASSPKMLAGAYNEQFF	TGTGCCAGCAGCCCTAAGATGCTAGCGGGAGCCTACAATGAGCAGTTCTTC
TRBV15	.	TRBJ1-4	few	CATSRDPGANEKLFF	TGTGCCACCAGCAGAGATCCGGGGGCTAATGAAAAACTGTTTTTT
TRBV7-2	TRBD2	TRBJ2-1	.	CASSFTAMGLAGDEQFF	TGTGCCAGCAGCTTTACCGCGATGGGACTAGCGGGAGATGAGCAGTTCTTC
TRBV30	TRBD2	TRBJ2-1	.	CAWSDGDESSGSTSYNEQFF	TGTGCCTGGAGTGATGGGGATGAATCTAGCGGGTCAACCTCCTACAATGAGCAGTTCTTC
TRBV2	.	TRBJ2-5	.	CASSVEAQETQYF	TGTGCCAGCAGTGTGGAGGCACAAGAGACCCAGTACTTC
TRBV11-3	TRBD1	TRBJ2-5	.	CASSPGQGARETQYF	TGTGCCAGCAGTCCGGGACAGGGGGCTCGAGAGACCCAGTACTTC